This TCR beta chain was sequenced in a study of naive and memory T cell subsets. CD4 T cells were positively selected, then CD8 T cells from the CD4-negative fraction. In this sample, this clonotype turned up many times. Antigen unknown. The beta constant-region primer was an equimolar mix of two oligonucleotides covering TRBC1 and TRBC2. Nested alpha and beta constant-region primers with the SP2 primer drove four PCR rounds on ligated cDNA. An oligonucleotide with the SP2 primer and a 12-nucleotide UMI was ligated to the cDNA 3' end. Each CDR3 protein gets one entry after TCRdb re-called the UMI-ligation and nested PCR reads with MiXCR. Here the sample spans roughly 100,000 distinct CDR3 sequences, around 15% being singletons. Findings and caveats of the study: The power law exponent of TCR abundance differed between naive and memory cells. Naive repertoires, especially CD8, held a few larger clonotypes, possibly memory cells re-expressing CD45RA.

This TCR was sampled from a human donor in good health. Sequencing used naive CD8+ T cells from blood.

The CDR3 loop is CASSLVAREQYF. CDR3 DNA sequence: TGTGCCAGCAGTTTGGTAGCGCGCGAGCAGTACTTC. This rearrangement joins TRBV28 to TRBJ2-7; TRBD2 might be the D (5 bases). The CDR3 consists of 12 residues. The germline V and J ends were trimmed by 3 bases and 6 bases, with 9 bases remaining between them. Germline V gene lookup returns CDR1 MDHEN and CDR2 SYDVKM.